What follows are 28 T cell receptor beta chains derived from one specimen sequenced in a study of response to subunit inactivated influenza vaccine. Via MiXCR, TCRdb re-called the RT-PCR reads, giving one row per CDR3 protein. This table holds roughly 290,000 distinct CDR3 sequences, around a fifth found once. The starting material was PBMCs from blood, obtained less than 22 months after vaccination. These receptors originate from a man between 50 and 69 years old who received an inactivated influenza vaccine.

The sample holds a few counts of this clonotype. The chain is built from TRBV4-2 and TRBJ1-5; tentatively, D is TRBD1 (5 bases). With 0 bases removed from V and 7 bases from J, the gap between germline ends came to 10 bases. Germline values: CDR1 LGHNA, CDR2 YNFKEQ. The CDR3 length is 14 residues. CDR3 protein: CASSQDLGEQPQHF. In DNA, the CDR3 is TGTGCCAGCAGCCAAGATCTGGGGGAACAGCCCCAGCATTTT.

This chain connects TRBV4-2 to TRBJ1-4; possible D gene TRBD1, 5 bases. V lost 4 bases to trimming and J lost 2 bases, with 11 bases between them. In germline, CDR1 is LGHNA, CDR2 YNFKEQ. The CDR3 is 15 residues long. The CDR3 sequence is CASSPEGVTNEKLFF. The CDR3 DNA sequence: TGTGCCAGCAGCCCCGAAGGGGTCACTAATGAAAAACTGTTTTTT.

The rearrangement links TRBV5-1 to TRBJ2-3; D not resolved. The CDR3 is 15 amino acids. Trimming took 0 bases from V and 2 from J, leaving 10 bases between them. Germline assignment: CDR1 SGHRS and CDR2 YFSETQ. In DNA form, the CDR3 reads TGCGCCAGCAGCTTGGTTGGCCTATACACAGATACGCAGTATTTT. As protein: CASSLVGLYTDTQYF.

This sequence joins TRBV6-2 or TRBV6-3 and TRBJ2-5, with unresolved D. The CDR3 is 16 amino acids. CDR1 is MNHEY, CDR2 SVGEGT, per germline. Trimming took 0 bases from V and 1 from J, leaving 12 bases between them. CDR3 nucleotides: TGTGCCAGCAGTTACTCGGGTTTGCGTCCCCAAGAGACCCAGTACTTC. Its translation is CASSYSGLRPQETQYF.

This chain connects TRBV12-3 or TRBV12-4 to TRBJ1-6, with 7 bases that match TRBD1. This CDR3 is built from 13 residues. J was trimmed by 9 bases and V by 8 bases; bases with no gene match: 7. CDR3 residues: CASRRGGTSPLHF. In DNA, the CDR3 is TGTGCCAGCCGGAGAGGGGGCACTTCACCCCTCCACTTT.

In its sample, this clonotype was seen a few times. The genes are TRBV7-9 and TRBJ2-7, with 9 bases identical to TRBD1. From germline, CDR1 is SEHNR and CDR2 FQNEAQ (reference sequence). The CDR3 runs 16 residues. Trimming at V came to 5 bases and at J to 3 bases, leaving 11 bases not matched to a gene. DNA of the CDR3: TGTGCCAGCAGCCGCCTTTCGGGACAGGGTTACTACGAGCAGTACTTC. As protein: CASSRLSGQGYYEQYF.

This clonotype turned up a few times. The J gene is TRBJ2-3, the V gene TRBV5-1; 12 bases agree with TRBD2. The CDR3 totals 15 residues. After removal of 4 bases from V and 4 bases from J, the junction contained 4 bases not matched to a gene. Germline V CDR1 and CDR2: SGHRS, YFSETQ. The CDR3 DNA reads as TGCGCCAGCAGCCGCCGACTAGCGGGAGCAGATACGCAGTATTTT. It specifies CASSRRLAGADTQYF. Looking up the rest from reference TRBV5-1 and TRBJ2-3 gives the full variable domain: KAGVTQTPRYLIKTRGQQVTLSCSPISGHRSVSWYQQTPGQGLQFLFEYFSETQRNKGNFPGRFSGRQFSNSRSEMNVSTLELGDSALYLCASSRRLAGADTQYFGPGTRLTVL.

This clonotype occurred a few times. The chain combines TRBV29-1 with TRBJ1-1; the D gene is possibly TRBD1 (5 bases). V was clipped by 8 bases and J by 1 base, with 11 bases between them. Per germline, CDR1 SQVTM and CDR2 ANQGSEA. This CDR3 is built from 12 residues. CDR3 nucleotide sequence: TGCAGCACACGGGACGGGAACACTGAAGCTTTCTTT. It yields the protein CSTRDGNTEAFF.

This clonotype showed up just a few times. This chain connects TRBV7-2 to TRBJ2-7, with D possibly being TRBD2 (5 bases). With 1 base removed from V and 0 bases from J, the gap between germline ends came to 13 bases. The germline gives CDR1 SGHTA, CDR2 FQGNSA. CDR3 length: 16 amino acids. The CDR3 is CASSLDGQRNSYEQYF. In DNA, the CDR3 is TGTGCCAGCAGCTTAGACGGCCAGCGGAACTCCTACGAGCAGTACTTC.

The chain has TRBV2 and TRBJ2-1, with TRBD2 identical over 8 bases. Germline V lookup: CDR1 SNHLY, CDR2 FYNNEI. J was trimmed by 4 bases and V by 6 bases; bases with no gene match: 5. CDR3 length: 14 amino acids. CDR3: CASRVAGLYNEQFF. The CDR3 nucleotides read TGTGCCAGCAGGGTAGCGGGATTATACAATGAGCAGTTCTTC.

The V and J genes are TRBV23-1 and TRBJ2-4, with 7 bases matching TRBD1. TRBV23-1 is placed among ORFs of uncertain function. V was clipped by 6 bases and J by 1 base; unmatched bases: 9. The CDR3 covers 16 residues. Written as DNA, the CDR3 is TGCGCCAGCAGCCCGGACAGGACCGTCGCCAAAAACATTCAGTACTTC. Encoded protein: CASSPDRTVAKNIQYF.

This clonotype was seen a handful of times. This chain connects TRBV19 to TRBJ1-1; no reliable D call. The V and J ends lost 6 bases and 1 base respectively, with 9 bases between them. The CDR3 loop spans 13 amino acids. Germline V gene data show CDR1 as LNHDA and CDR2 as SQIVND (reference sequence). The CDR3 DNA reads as TGTGCCAGTAGACCCCACCAGAACACTGAAGCTTTCTTT. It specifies CASRPHQNTEAFF.

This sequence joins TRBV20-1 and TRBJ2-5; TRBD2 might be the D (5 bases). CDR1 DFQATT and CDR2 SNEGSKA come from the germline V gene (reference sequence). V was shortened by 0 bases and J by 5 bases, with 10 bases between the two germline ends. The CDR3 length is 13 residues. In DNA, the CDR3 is TGCAGTGCTAGAGAAAGGGAGTGGGAGACCCAGTACTTC. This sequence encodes CSAREREWETQYF.

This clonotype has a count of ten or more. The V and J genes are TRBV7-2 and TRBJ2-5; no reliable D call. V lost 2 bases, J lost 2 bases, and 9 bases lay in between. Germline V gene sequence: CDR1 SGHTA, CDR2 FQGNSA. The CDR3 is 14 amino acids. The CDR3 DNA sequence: TGTGCCAGCAGCTTATCAGCGATACAAGAGACCCAGTACTTC. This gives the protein CASSLSAIQETQYF.

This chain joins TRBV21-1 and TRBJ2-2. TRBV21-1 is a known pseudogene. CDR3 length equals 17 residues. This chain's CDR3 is CASSNRRGRENTGELFF. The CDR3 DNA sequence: TGTGCCAGCAGCAACCGACGAGGAAGGGAGAACACCGGGGAGCTGTTTTTT.

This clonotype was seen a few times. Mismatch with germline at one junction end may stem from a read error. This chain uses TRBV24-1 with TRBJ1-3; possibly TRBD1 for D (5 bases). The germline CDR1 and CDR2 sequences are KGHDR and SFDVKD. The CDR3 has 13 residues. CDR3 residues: CATGDSLSDTIYF. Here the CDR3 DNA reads TGTGCCACCGGTGACAGTTTGTCGGACACCATATATTTT.

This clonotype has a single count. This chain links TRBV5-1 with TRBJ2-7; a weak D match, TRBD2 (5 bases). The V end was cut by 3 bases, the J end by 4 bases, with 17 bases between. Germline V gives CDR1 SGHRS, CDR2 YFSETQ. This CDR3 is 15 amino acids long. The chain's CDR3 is CASSSPVGRGYEQYF. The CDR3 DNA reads TGCGCCAGCAGCTCCCCGGTCGGCAGAGGGTACGAGCAGTACTTC.

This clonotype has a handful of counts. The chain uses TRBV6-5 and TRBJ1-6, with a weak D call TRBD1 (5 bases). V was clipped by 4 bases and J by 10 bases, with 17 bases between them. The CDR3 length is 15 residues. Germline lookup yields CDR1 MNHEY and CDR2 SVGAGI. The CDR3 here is CASSSSARVESPLHF. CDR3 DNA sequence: TGTGCCAGCAGTTCCTCCGCCAGGGTGGAATCACCCCTCCACTTT.

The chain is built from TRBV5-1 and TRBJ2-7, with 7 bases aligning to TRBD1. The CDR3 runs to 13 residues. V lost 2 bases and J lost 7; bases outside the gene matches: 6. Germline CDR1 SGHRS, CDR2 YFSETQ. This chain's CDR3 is CASSFGQAREQYF. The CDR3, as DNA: TGCGCCAGCAGCTTTGGACAGGCCAGGGAGCAGTACTTC.

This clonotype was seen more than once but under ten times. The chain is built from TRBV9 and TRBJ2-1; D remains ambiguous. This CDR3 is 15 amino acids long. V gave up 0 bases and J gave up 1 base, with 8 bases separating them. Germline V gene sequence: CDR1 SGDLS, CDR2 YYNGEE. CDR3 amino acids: CASSVDPGSYNEQFF. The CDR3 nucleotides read TGTGCCAGCAGCGTAGACCCTGGATCCTACAATGAGCAGTTCTTC.

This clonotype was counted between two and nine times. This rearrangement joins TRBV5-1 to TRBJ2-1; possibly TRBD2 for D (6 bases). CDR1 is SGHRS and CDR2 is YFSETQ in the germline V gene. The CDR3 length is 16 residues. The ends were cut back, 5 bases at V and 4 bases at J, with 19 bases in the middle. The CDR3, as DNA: TGCGCCAGCAGTCTTACGGCGGGGTCCAAGTACAATGAGCAGTTCTTC. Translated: CASSLTAGSKYNEQFF.

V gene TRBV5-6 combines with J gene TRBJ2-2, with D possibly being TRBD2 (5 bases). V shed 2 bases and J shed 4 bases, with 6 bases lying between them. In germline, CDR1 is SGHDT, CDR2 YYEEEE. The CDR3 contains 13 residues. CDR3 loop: CASSFGLTGELFF. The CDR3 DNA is TGTGCCAGCAGCTTTGGACTCACCGGGGAGCTGTTTTTT.

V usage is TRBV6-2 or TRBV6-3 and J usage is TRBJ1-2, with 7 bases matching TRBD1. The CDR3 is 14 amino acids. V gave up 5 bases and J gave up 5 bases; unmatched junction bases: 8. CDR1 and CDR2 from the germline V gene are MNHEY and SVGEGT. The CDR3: CASSHRDSPYGYTF. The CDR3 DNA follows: TGTGCCAGCAGTCACCGGGACAGTCCTTATGGCTACACCTTC.

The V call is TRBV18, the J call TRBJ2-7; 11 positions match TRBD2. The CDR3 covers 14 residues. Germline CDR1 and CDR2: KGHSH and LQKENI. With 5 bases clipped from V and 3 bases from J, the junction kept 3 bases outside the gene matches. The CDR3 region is CASSGGLAVYEQYF. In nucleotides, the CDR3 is TGTGCCAGCTCAGGGGGACTAGCGGTCTACGAGCAGTACTTC. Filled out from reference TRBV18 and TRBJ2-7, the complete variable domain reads NAGVMQNPRHLVRRRGQEARLRCSPMKGHSHVYWYRQLPEEGLKFMVYLQKENIIDESGMPKERFSAEFPKEGPSILRIQQVVRGDSAAYFCASSGGLAVYEQYFGPGTRLTVT.

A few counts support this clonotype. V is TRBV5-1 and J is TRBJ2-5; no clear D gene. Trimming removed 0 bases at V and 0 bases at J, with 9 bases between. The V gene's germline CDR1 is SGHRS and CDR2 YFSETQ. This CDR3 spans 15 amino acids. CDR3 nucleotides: TGCGCCAGCAGCTTGGACGGAATGTACCAAGAGACCCAGTACTTC. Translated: CASSLDGMYQETQYF.

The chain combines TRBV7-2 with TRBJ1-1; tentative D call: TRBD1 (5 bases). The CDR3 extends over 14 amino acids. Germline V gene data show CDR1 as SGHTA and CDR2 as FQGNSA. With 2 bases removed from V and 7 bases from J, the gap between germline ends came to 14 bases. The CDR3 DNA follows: TGTGCCAGCAGCTTACGACAATCGAGGGGTGAAGCTTTCTTT. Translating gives CASSLRQSRGEAFF. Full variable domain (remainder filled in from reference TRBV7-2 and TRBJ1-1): GAGVSQSPSNKVTEKGKDVELRCDPISGHTALYWYRQSLGQGLEFLIYFQGNSAPDKSGLPSDRFSAERTGGSVSTLTIQRTQQEDSAVYLCASSLRQSRGEAFFGQGTRLTVV.

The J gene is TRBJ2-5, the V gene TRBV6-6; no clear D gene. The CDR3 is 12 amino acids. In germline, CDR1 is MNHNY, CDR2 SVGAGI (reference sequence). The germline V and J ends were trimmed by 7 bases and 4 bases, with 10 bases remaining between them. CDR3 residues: CASKSQRETQYF. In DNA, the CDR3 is TGTGCCAGCAAGAGTCAGCGAGAGACCCAGTACTTC.

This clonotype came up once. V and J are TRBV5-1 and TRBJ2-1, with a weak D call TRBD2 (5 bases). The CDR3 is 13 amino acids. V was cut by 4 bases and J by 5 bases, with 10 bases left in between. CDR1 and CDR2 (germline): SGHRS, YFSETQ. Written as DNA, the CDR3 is TGCGCCAGCAGCGCGGGTGTTAACAATGAGCAGTTCTTC. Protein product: CASSAGVNNEQFF.